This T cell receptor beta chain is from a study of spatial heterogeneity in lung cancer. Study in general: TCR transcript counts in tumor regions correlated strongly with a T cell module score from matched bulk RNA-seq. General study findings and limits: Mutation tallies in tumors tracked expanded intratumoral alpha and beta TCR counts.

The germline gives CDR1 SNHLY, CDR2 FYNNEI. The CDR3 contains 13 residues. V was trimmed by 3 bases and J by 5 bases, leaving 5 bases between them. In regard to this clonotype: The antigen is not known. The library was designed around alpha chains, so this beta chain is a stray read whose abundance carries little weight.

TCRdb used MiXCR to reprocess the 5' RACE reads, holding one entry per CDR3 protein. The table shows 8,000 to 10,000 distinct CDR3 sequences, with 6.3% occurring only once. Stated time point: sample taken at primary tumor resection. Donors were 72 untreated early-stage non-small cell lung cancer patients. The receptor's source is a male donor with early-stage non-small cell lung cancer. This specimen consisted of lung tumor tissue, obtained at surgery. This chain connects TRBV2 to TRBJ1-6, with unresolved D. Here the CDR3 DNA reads TGTGCCAGCAGTGAGGCCCATAATTCACCCCTCCACTTT. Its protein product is CASSEAHNSPLHF. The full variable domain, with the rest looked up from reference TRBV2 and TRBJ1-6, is EPEVTQTPSHQVTQMGQEVILRCVPISNHLYFYWYRQILGQKVEFLVSFYNNEISEKSEIFDDQFSVERPDGSNFTLKIRSTKLEDSAMYFCASSEAHNSPLHFGNGTRLTVT.